This TCR beta chain was recovered during a study of blood T cells in healthy people across ages. Per individual sample, total RNA of at least 5 micrograms was extracted. Through a sample-barcoded 5' primer and a J-beta primer mix, a second PCR was run for roughly 7 to 12 cycles. Every single cDNA molecule received a tag from a template-switch adaptor with 12 random nucleotides. MiXCR, run by TCRdb on the 5' RACE reads, gives a single entry per CDR3 protein. The sample holds nearly 800,000 distinct CDR3 sequences, around a quarter seen once. The table lists this clonotype with a few counts. The V end lost 4 bases, the J end lost 10 bases, and 25 bases lay between the germline ends. The CDR3 totals 16 residues. The germline gives CDR1 MRHNA, CDR2 SNTAGT. A further study also used this sample, focusing on T cells of mothers and their children.

Sequences were obtained from blood. This clonotype originated in a boy younger than 18 in good health. J is TRBJ1-2 and V is TRBV6-4; D is uncertain. Here the CDR3 reads CASSAQGRALRIDYTF. CDR3 coding DNA: TGTGCCAGCAGTGCCCAAGGACGGGCGTTGAGAATTGACTACACCTTC.